This TCR beta chain stems from a study of radiotherapy plus CTLA-4 blockade in lung cancer. The germline V and J ends were trimmed by 6 bases and 1 base, with 12 bases remaining between them. This CDR3 has 15 amino acids. CDR1 is MNHEY, CDR2 SVGAGI, per germline. Sequencing used immunoSEQ multiplex PCR; TCRdb keeps in-frame clones, though not all of them. The sample carries roughly 30,000 clones, about 76% recorded once. The source was peripheral blood, collected from a patient treated with radiotherapy plus ipilimumab. The chain couples TRBV6-5 to TRBJ2-2; D not resolved. The receptor comes from a human donor with non-small cell lung cancer that progressed on radiotherapy plus ipilimumab. In DNA, the CDR3 is TGTGCCAGCAGCCTTCTTACCGGGAACACCGGGGAGCTGTTTTTT. This gives the protein CASSLLTGNTGELFF.